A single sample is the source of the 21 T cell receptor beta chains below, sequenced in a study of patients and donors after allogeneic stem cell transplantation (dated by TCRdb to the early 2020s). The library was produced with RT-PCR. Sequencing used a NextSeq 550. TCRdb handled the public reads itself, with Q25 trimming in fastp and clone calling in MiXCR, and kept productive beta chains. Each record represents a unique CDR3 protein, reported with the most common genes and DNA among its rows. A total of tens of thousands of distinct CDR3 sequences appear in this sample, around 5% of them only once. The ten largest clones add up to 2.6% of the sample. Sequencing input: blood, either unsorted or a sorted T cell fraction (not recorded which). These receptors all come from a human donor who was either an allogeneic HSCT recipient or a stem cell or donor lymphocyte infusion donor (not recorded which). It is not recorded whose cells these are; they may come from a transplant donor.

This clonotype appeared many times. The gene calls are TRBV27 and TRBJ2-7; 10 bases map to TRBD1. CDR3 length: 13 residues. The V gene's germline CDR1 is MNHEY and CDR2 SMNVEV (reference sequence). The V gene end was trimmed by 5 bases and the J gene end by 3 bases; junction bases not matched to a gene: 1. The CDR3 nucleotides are TGTGCCAGCAGTGGACAGGGGGTCTACGAGCAGTACTTC. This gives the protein CASSGQGVYEQYF.

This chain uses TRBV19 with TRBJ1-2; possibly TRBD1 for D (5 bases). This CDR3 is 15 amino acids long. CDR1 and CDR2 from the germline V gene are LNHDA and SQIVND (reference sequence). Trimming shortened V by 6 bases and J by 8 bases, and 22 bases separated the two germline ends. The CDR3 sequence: CASSDLTRGHRGYTF. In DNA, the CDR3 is TGTGCCAGTAGCGACCTAACCCGAGGACATCGGGGCTACACCTTC. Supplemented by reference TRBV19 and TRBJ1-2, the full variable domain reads DGGITQSPKYLFRKEGQNVTLSCEQNLNHDAMYWYRQDPGQGLRLIYYSQIVNDFQKGDIAEGYSVSREKKESFPLTVTSAQKNPTAFYLCASSDLTRGHRGYTFGSGTRLTVV.

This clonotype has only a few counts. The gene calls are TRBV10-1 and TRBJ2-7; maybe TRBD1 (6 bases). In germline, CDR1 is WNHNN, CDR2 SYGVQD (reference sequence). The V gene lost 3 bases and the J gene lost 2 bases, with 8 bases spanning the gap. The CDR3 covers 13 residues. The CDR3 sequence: CASSEGGAYEQYF. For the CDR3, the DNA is TGCGCCAGCAGTGAAGGGGGAGCCTACGAGCAGTACTTC.

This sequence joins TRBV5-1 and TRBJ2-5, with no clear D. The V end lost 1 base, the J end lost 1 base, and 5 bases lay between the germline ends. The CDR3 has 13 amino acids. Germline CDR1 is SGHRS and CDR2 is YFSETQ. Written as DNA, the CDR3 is TGCGCCAGCAGCTTGCGAAGCCAAGAGACCCAGTACTTC. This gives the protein CASSLRSQETQYF.

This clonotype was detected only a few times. The CDR3 protein is CASSTLRDRPQHF. The CDR3 nucleotides read TGTGCCAGTAGTACCCTGAGGGATCGACCCCAGCATTTT. The chain couples TRBV19 to TRBJ1-5; no firm D call. The CDR3 is made up of 13 amino acids. CDR1 is LNHDA, CDR2 SQIVND, per germline (reference sequence). V lost 4 bases, J lost 10 bases, and 14 bases lay in between.

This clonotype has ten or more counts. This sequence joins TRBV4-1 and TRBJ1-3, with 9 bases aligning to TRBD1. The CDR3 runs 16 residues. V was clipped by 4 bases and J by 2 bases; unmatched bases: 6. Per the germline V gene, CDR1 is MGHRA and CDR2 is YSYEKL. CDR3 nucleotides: TGCGCCAGCAGCCTAGAGACAGGGGGTACTGGAAACACCATATATTTT. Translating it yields CASSLETGGTGNTIYF.

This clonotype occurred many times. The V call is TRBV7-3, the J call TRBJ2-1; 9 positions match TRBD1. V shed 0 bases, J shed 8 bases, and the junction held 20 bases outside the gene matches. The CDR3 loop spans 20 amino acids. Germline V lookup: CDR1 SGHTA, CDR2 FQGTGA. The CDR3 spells CASSLTVPSRTGDLVHEQFF. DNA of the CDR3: TGTGCCAGCAGCTTAACGGTTCCCAGTCGGACAGGGGATTTGGTACATGAGCAGTTCTTC.

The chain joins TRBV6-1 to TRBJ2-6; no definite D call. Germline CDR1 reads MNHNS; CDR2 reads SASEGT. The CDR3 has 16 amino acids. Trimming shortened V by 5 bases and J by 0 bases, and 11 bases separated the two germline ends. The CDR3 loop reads CASSPTLTSGANVLTF. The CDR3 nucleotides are TGTGCCAGCAGTCCAACGCTGACCTCTGGGGCCAACGTCCTGACTTTC.

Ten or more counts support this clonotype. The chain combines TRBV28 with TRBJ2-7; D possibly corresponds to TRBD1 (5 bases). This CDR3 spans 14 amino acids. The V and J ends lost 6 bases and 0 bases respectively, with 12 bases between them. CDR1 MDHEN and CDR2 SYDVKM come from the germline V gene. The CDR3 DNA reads TGTGCCAGCAGGAAGGGGTGGCTCTCCTACGAGCAGTACTTC. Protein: CASRKGWLSYEQYF.

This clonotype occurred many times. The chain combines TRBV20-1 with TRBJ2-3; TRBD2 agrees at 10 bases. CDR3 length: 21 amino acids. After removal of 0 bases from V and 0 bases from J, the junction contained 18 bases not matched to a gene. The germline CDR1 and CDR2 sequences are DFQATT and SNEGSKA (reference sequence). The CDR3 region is CSARDSTAGVAGGPSTDTQYF. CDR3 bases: TGCAGTGCTAGAGACTCAACGGCCGGGGTAGCGGGGGGCCCTAGCACAGATACGCAGTATTTT.

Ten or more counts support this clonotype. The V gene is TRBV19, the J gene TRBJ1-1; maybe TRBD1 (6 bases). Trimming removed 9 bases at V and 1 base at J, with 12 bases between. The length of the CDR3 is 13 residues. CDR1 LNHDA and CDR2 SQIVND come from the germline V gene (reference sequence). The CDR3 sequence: CASQQGSNTEAFF. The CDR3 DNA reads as TGTGCCAGCCAACAGGGCTCGAACACTGAAGCTTTCTTT.

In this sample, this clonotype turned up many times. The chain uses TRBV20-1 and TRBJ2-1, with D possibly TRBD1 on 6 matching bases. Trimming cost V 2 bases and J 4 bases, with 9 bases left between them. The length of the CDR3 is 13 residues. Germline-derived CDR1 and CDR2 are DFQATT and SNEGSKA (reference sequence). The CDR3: CSARQGNYNEQFF. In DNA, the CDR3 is TGCAGTGCTAGACAGGGGAATTACAATGAGCAGTTCTTC.

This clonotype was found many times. The CDR3 DNA sequence: TGTGCCATCAGTGAGTCGAAGGGTAGCAATGAGCAGTTCTTC. Translating it yields CAISESKGSNEQFF. The V gene is TRBV10-3, the J gene TRBJ2-1; no firm D call. CDR3 length equals 14 residues. Germline lookup yields CDR1 ENHRY and CDR2 SYGVKD. Trimming stripped 0 bases from V and 6 bases from J, with 9 bases between.

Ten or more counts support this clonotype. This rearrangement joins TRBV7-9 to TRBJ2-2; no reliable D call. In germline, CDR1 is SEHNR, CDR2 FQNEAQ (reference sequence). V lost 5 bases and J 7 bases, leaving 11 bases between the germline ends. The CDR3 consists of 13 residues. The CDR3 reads CASSPQSHGELFF. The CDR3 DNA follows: TGTGCCAGCAGCCCTCAGAGCCACGGGGAGCTGTTTTTT.

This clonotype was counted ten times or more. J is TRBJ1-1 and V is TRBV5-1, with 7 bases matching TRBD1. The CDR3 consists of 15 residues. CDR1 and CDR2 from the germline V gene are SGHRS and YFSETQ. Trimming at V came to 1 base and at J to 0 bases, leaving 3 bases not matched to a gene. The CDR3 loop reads CASSLNTGVNTEAFF. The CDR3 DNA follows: TGCGCCAGCAGCTTGAACACAGGGGTGAACACTGAAGCTTTCTTT.

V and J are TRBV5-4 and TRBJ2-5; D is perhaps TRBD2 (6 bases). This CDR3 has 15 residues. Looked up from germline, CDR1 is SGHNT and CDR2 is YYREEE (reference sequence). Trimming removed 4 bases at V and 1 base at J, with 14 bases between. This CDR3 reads CASSKRDGGQETQYF. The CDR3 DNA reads TGTGCCAGCAGCAAAAGGGACGGGGGCCAAGAGACCCAGTACTTC.

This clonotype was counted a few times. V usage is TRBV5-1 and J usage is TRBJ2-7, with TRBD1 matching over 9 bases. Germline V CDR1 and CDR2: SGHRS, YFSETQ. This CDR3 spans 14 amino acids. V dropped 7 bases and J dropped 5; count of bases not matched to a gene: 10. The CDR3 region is CASVARDRDDEQYF. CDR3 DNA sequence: TGCGCCAGCGTCGCCCGGGACAGGGACGACGAGCAGTACTTC.

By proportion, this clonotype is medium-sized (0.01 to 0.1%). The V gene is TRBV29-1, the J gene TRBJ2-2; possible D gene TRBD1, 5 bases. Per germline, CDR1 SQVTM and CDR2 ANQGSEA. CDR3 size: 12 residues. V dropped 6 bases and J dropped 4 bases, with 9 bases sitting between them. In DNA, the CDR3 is TGCAGCGTCGGACATTTCACCGGGGAGCTGTTTTTT. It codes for CSVGHFTGELFF.

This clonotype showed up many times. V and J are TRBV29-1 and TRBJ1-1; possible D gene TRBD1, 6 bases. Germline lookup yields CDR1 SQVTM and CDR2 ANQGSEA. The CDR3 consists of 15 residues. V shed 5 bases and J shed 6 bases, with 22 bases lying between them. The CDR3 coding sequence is TGCAGCGTTCCATCGATACAGGGAACGGAACCTGAAGCTTTCTTT. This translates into CSVPSIQGTEPEAFF.

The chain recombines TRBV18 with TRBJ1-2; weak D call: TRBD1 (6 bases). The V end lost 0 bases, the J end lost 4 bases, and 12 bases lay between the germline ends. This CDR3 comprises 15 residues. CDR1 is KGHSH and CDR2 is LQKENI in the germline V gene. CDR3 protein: CASSPPSQGSYGYTF. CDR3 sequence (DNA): TGTGCCAGCTCACCACCGAGCCAGGGGAGCTATGGCTACACCTTC.

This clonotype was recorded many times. The CDR3 is CATSDPQGAGETQYF. As DNA, the CDR3 is TGTGCCACCAGTGATCCACAGGGGGCGGGAGAGACCCAGTACTTC. The V call is TRBV24-1, the J call TRBJ2-5, with 9 nucleotides matching TRBD1. With V trimmed by 3 bases and J by 4 bases, 5 bases remained unmatched. This CDR3 comprises 15 residues. CDR1 KGHDR and CDR2 SFDVKD come from the germline V gene.